This T cell receptor (beta chain) was sequenced during a study of blood T cell repertoires in COVID-19. Sequencing was performed with immunoSEQ multiplex PCR; in TCRdb, only in-frame clones are kept and a portion is missing. The data show some 350,000 clones, about 87% seen once. This clone was seen only a few times. Other DNA variants within this sample encode the same CDR3. This CDR3 has 13 amino acids. Per the germline V gene, CDR1 is MNHEY and CDR2 is SVGEGT. V was pared by 0 bases and J by 3 bases, with 6 bases between. This chain uses TRBV6-2 or TRBV6-3 with TRBJ2-7; tentatively, D is TRBD1 (5 bases). Source material: peripheral blood. This clonotype originated in a woman aged 50 to 60 with COVID-19, enrolled during active disease. CDR3 nucleotides: TGTGCCAGCAGTTACTCGGGGCTCTACGAGCAGTACTTC. As protein: CASSYSGLYEQYF.